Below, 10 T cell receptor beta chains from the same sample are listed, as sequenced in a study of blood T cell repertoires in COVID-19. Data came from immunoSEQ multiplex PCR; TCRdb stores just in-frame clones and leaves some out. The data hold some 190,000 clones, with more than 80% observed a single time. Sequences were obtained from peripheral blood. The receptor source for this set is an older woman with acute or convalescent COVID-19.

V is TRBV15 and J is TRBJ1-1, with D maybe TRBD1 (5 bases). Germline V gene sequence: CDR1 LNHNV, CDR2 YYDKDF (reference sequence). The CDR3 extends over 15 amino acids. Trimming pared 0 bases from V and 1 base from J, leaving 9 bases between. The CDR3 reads CATSREFQGNTEAFF. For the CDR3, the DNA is TGTGCCACCAGCAGAGAGTTCCAGGGGAACACTGAAGCTTTCTTT.

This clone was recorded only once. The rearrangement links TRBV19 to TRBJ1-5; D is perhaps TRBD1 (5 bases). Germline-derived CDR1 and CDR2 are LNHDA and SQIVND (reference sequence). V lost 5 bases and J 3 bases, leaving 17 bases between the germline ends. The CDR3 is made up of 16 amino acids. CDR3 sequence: CASSWGGTGDNQPQHF. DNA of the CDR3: TGTGCCAGTAGTTGGGGCGGGACCGGGGACAATCAGCCCCAGCATTTT.

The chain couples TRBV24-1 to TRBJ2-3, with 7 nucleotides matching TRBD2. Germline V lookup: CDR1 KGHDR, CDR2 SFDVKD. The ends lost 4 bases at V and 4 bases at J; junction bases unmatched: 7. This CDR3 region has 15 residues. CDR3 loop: CATSDAGDRSDTQYF. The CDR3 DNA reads TGTGCCACCAGTGACGCGGGGGACCGTTCAGATACGCAGTATTTT.

The CDR3 region has the DNA TGTGCCAGCAGCTACGGAAGCGATGAAAAACTGTTTTTT. It codes for CASSYGSDEKLFF. The chain uses TRBV14 and TRBJ1-4; the D is unclear. Germline-derived CDR1 and CDR2 are SGHDN and FVKESK. The CDR3 contains 13 residues. V lost 5 bases, J lost 6 bases, and 10 bases lay in between.

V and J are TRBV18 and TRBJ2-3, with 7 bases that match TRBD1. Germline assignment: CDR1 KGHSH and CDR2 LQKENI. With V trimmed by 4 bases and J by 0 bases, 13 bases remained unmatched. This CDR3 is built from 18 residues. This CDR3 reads CASSLNRGQTSSTDTQYF. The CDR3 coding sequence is TGTGCCAGCTCACTAAACCGGGGACAGACATCTAGCACAGATACGCAGTATTTT. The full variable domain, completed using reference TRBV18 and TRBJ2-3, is NAGVMQNPRHLVRRRGQEARLRCSPMKGHSHVYWYRQLPEEGLKFMVYLQKENIIDESGMPKERFSAEFPKEGPSILRIQQVVRGDSAAYFCASSLNRGQTSSTDTQYFGPGTRLTVL.

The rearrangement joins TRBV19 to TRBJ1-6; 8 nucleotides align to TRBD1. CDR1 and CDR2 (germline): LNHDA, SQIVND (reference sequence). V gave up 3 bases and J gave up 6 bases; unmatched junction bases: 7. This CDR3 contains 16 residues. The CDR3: CASSIGDRGGNSPLHF. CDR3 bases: TGTGCCAGTAGTATCGGTGACAGGGGAGGTAATTCACCCCTCCACTTT.

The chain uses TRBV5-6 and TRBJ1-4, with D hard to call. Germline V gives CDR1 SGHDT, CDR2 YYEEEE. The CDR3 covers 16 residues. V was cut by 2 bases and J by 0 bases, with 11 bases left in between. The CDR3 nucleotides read TGTGCCAGCAGCTTTGACCTAGATGCAACTAATGAAAAACTGTTTTTT. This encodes CASSFDLDATNEKLFF. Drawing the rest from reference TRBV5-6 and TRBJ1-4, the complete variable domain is DAGVTQSPTHLIKTRGQQVTLRCSPKSGHDTVSWYQQALGQGPQFIFQYYEEEERQRGNFPDRFSGHQFPNYSSELNVNALLLGDSALYLCASSFDLDATNEKLFFGSGTQLSVL.

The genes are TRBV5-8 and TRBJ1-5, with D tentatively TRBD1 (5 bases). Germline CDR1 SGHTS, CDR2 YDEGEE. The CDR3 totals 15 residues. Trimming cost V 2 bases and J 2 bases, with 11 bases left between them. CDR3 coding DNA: TGTGCCAGCAGCTTTGGGGGGGTAGGCAATCAGCCCCAGCATTTT. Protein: CASSFGGVGNQPQHF.

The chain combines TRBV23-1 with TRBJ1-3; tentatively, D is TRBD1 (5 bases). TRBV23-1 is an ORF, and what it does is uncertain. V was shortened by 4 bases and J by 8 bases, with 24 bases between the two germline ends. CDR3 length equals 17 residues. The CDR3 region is CASSRPPQDSPGDTIYF. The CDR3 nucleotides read TGCGCCAGCAGTCGACCCCCACAGGACTCCCCGGGGGACACCATATATTTT.

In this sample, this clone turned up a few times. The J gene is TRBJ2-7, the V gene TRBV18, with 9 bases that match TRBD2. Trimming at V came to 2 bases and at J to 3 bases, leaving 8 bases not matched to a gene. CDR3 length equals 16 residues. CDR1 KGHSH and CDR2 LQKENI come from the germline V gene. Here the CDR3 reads CASSPRASGTLYEQYV. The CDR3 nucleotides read TGTGCCAGCTCACCAAGGGCTAGCGGGACCCTCTACGAGCAGTACGTC.